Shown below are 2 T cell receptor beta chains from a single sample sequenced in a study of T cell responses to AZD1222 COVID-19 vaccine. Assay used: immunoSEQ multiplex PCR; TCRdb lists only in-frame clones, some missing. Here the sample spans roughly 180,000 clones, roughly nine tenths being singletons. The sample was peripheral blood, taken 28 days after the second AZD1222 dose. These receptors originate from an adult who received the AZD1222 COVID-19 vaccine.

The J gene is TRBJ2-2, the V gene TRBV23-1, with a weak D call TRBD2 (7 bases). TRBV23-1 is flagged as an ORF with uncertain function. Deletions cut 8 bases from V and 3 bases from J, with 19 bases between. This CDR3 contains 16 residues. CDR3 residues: CASAIGGRAYTGELFF. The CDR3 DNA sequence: TGCGCCAGCGCCATAGGGGGGAGGGCCTACACCGGGGAGCTGTTTTTT.

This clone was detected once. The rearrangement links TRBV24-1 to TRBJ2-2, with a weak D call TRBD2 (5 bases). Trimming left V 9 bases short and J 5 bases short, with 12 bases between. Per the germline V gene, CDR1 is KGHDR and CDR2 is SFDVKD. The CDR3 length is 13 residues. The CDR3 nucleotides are TGTGCCACCCGGACTCCCAGTACCGGGGAGCTGTTTTTT. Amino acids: CATRTPSTGELFF.